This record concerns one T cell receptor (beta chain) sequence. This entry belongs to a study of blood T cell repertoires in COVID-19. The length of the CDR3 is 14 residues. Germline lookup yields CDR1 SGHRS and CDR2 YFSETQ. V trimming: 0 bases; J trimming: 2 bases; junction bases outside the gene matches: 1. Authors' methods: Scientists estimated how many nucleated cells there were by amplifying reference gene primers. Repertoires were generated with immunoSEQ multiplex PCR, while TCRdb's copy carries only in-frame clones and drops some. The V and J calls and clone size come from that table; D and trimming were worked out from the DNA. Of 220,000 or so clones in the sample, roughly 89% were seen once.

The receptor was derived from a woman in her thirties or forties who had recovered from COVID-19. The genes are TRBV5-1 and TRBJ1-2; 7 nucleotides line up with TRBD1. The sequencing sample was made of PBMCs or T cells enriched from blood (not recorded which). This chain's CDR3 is CASSLETGNYGYTF. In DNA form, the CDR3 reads TGCGCCAGCAGCTTGGAGACAGGGAACTATGGCTACACCTTC.